This T cell receptor (beta chain) was recovered during a study of monozygotic twins with inflammatory bowel disease. From the 5' RACE reads, TCRdb lists one entry per CDR3 protein and no DNA. The record lists approximately 340,000 distinct CDR3 sequences, of which the ten most abundant hold over 2%. Germline CDR1 is MNHEY and CDR2 is SMNVEV (reference sequence). The CDR3 contains 15 residues. This chain joins TRBV27 and TRBJ1-4; TCRdb selects TRBD1, and the lack of DNA leaves this call unchecked. The sequence was collected from a human donor with ulcerative colitis or Crohn's disease, or a healthy co-twin of an affected twin (not recorded which). Sequencing was carried out using blood. CDR3 region: CASSLRGLTNEKLFF.